This T cell receptor (beta chain) was identified during a study of identical twins. Study conclusions and caveats: Monozygotic twins shared more out-of-frame TCR alpha than recombination models predicted.

CDR1 is SNHLY and CDR2 is FYNNEI in the germline V gene. CDR3 length: 12 residues. Between the trimmed V and J ends, which lost 4 bases and 4 bases, there was a span of 8 bases. This clonotype was detected only a few times. Antigen unknown. One entry per CDR3 protein results from TCRdb running MiXCR on the 5' RACE reads. The table includes approximately 1.8 million distinct CDR3 sequences, roughly 35% detected once. Sequencing was performed on cord blood. The V call is TRBV2, the J call TRBJ2-7; possible D gene TRBD1, 5 bases. The origin of this receptor is a newborn girl in good health. The chain's CDR3 is CASSGPGYEQYF. CDR3 nucleotide sequence: TGTGCCAGCAGTGGTCCAGGGTACGAGCAGTACTTC.